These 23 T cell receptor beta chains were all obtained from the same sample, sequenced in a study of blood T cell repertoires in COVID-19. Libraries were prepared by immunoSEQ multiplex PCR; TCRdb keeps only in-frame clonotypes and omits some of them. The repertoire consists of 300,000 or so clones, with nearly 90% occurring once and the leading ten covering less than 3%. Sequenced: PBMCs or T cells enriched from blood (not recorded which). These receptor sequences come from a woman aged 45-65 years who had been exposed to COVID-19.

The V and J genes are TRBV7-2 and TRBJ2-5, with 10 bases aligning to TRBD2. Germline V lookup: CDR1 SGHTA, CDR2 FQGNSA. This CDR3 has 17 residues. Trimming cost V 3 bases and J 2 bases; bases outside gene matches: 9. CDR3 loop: CASSLRPSGGEQETQYF. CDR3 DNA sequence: TGTGCCAGCAGCTTGCGACCTAGCGGGGGAGAACAAGAGACCCAGTACTTC.

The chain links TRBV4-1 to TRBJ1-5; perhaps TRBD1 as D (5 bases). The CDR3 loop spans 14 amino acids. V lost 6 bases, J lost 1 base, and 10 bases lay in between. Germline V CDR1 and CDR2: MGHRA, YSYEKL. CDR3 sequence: CASSRTSSNQPQHF. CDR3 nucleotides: TGCGCCAGCAGTAGGACATCGAGCAATCAGCCCCAGCATTTT.

CDR3 sequence reads: CASSLSQGSAEKLFF. The CDR3 DNA reads as TGTGCCAGCAGTTTATCTCAGGGATCCGCTGAAAAACTGTTTTTT. V and J are TRBV27 and TRBJ1-4, with D perhaps TRBD1 (5 bases). The CDR3 loop spans 15 amino acids. Germline-derived CDR1 and CDR2 are MNHEY and SMNVEV (reference sequence). Trimming removed 0 bases from V and 7 bases from J, with 12 bases in between.

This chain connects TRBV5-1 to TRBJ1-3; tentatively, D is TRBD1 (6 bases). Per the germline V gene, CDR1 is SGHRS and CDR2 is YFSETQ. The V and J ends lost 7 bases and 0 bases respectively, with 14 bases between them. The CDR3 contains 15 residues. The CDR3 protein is CASQHDRSSGNTIYF. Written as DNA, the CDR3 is TGCGCCAGCCAACACGACAGGAGCTCTGGAAACACCATATATTTT.

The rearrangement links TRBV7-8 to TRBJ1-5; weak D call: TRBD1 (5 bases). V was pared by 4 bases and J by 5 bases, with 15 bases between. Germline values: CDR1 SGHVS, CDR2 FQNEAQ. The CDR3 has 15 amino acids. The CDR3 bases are TGTGCCAGCAGCTCTGCAGGGATACGCGATCAGCCCCAGCATTTT. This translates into CASSSAGIRDQPQHF.

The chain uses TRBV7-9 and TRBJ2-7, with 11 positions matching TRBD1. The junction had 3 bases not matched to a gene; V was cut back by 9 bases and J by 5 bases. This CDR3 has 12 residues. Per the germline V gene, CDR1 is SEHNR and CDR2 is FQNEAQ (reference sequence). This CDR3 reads CASGQGAHEQYF. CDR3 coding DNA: TGTGCCAGTGGACAGGGGGCCCACGAGCAGTACTTC.

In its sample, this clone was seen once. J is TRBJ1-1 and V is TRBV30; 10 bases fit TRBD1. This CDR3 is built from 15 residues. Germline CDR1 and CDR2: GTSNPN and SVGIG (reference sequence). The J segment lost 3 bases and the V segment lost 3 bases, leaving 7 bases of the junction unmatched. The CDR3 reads CAWSARDRGYTEAFF. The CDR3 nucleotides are TGTGCCTGGAGCGCACGGGACAGGGGTTACACTGAAGCTTTCTTT.

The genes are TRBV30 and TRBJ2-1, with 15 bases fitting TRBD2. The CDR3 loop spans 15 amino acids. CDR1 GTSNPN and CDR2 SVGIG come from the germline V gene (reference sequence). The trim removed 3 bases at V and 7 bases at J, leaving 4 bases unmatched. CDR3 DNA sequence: TGTGCCTGGAGGGGACTAGCGGGGGGAGTAAATGAGCAGTTCTTC. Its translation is CAWRGLAGGVNEQFF.

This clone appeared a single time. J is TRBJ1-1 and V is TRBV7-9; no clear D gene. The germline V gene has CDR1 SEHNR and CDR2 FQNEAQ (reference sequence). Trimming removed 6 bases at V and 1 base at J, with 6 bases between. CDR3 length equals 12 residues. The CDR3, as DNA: TGTGCCAGCAGTCCAGAGAACACTGAAGCTTTCTTT. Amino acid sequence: CASSPENTEAFF.

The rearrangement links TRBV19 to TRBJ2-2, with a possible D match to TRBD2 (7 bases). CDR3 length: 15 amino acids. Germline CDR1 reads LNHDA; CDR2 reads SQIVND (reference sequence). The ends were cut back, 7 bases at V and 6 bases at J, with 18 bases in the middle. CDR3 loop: CASIRGAYIPGELFF. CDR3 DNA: TGTGCCAGTATTCGGGGGGCGTACATCCCCGGGGAGCTGTTTTTT. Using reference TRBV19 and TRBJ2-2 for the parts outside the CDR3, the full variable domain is DGGITQSPKYLFRKEGQNVTLSCEQNLNHDAMYWYRQDPGQGLRLIYYSQIVNDFQKGDIAEGYSVSREKKESFPLTVTSAQKNPTAFYLCASIRGAYIPGELFFGEGSRLTVL.

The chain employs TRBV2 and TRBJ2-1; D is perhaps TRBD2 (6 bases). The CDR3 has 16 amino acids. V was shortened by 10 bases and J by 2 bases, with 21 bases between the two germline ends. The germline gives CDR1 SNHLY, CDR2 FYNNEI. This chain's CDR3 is CATNPGRGNAYNEQFF. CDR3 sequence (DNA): TGTGCCACCAATCCGGGACGGGGGAACGCCTACAATGAGCAGTTCTTC. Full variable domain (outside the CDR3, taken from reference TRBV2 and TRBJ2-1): EPEVTQTPSHQVTQMGQEVILRCVPISNHLYFYWYRQILGQKVEFLVSFYNNEISEKSEIFDDQFSVERPDGSNFTLKIRSTKLEDSAMYFCATNPGRGNAYNEQFFGPGTRLTVL.

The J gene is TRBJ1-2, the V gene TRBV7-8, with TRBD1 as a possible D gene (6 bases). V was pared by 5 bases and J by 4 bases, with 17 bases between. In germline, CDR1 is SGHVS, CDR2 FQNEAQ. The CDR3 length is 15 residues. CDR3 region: CASSRGGGGGYGYTF. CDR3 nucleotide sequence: TGTGCCAGCAGCCGAGGGGGGGGTGGTGGCTATGGCTACACCTTC.

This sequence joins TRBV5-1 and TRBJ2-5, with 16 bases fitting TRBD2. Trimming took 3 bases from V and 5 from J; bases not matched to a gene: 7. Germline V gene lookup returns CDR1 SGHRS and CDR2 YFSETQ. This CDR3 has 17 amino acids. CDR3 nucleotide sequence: TGCGCCAGCAGCTCTTTCGGGACTAGCGGGGGGGCCGAGACCCAGTACTTC. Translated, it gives CASSSFGTSGGAETQYF.

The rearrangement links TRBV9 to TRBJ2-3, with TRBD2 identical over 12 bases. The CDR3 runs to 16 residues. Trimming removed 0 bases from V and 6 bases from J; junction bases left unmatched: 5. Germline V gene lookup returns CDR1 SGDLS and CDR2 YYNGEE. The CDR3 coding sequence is TGTGCCAGCAGCGTAGAGGGACTAGCGGGTCGGGATACGCAGTATTTT. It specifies CASSVEGLAGRDTQYF. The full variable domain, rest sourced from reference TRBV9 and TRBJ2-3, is DSGVTQTPKHLITATGQRVTLRCSPRSGDLSVYWYQQSLDQGLQFLIQYYNGEERAKGNILERFSAQQFPDLHSELNLSSLELGDSALYFCASSVEGLAGRDTQYFGPGTRLTVL.

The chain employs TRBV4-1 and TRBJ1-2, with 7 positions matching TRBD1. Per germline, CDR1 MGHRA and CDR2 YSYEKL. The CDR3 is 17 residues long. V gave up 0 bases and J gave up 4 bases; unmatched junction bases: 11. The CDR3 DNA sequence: TGCGCCAGCAGCCAAGATCGGATTAGGGACAGCCTCTATGGCTACACCTTC. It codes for CASSQDRIRDSLYGYTF.

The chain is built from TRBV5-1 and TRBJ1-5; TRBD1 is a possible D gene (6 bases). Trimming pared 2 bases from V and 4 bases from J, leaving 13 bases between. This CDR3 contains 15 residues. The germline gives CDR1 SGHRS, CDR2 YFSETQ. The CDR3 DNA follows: TGCGCCAGCAGCTTCACAGGGTCTGGGAATCAGCCCCAGCATTTT. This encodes CASSFTGSGNQPQHF. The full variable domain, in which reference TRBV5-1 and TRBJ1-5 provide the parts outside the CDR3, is KAGVTQTPRYLIKTRGQQVTLSCSPISGHRSVSWYQQTPGQGLQFLFEYFSETQRNKGNFPGRFSGRQFSNSRSEMNVSTLELGDSALYLCASSFTGSGNQPQHFGDGTRLSIL.

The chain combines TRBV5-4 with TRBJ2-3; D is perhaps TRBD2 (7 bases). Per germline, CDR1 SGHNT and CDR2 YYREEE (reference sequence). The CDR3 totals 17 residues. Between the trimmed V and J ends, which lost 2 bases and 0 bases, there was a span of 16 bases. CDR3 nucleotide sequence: TGTGCCAGCAGCTTCCCCAGGGGCGGGGGTAGCACAGATACGCAGTATTTT. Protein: CASSFPRGGGSTDTQYF. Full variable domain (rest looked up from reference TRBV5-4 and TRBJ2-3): ETGVTQSPTHLIKTRGQQVTLRCSSQSGHNTVSWYQQALGQGPQFIFQYYREEENGRGNFPPRFSGLQFPNYSSELNVNALELDDSALYLCASSFPRGGGSTDTQYFGPGTRLTVL.

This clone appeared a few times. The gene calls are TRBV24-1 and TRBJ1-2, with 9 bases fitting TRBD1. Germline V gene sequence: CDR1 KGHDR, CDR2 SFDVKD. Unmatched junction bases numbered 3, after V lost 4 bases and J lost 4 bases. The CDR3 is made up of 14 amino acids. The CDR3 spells CATSDSDRGYGYTF. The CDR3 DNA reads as TGTGCCACCAGTGACTCGGACAGGGGCTATGGCTACACCTTC.

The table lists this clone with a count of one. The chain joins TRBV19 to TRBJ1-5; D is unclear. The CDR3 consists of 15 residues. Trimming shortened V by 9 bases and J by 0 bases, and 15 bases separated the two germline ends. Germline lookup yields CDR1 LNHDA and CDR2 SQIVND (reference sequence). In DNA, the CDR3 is TGTGCCAGCGGTACAGATTTTTATAGCAATCAGCCCCAGCATTTT. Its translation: CASGTDFYSNQPQHF.

The CDR3 sequence is CASSYWTSGSQETQYF. Written as DNA, the CDR3 is TGCGCCAGCAGCTACTGGACTAGCGGGAGTCAAGAGACCCAGTACTTC. The chain uses TRBV5-1 and TRBJ2-5; 13 nucleotides agree with TRBD2. Germline CDR1 reads SGHRS; CDR2 reads YFSETQ. This CDR3 has 16 amino acids. Losses at the gene ends were 3 bases for V and 2 bases for J; bases not matched to a gene: 4.

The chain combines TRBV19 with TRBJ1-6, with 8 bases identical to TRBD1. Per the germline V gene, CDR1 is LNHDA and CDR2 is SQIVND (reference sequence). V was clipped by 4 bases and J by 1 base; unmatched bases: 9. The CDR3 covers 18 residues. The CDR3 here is CASSTRPDRASYNSPLHF. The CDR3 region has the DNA TGTGCCAGTAGTACACGCCCGGACAGGGCTTCCTATAATTCACCCCTCCACTTT. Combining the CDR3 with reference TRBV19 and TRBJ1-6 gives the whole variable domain DGGITQSPKYLFRKEGQNVTLSCEQNLNHDAMYWYRQDPGQGLRLIYYSQIVNDFQKGDIAEGYSVSREKKESFPLTVTSAQKNPTAFYLCASSTRPDRASYNSPLHFGNGTRLTVT.

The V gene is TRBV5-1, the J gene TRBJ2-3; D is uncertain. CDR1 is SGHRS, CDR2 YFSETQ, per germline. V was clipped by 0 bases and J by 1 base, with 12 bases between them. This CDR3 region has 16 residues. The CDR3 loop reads CASSLGVAGGTDTQYF. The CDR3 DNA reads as TGCGCCAGCAGCTTGGGGGTAGCCGGCGGCACAGATACGCAGTATTTT.

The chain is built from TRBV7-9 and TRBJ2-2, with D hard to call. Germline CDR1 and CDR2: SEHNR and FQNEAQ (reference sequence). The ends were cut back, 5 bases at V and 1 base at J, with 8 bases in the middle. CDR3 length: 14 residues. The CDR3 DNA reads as TGTGCCAGCAGCACCGACATGAACACCGGGGAGCTGTTTTTT. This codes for CASSTDMNTGELFF.